This T cell receptor (beta chain) was obtained from a study of identical twins (dated by TCRdb to 2016 to 2017). In the study overall: To test whether fetal clonotypes persist, this study deep-sequenced TCR alpha and beta repertoires from monozygotic twins, from unrelated adults of various ages, and from cord blood. To rule out contamination, the twin experiments were replicated at different times with different library preparation protocols.

This clonotype has a handful of counts. Its antigen specificity is not known. No much larger clonotype is one base removed from it; base qualities were not supplied. Only healthy Caucasian donors were included. The twin cohort consisted of three pairs of female monozygotic twins, all aged roughly 18 to 30 years. RNA for TCR libraries was isolated from peripheral blood mononuclear cells. To prepare the library, 5' RACE was applied. The sequencer was an Illumina HiSeq 2000. Template switching added a universal primer binding site, and the final cDNA carried a unique molecular identifier that allowed TCR cDNA molecules to be counted accurately. Specific primers in the conserved constant-segment region were used to synthesize first-strand cDNA for the TCR alpha and beta chains. To control for contamination, every cDNA library was double barcoded, receiving both a SMART-Mk sample barcode and Illumina barcodes. TruSeq adapter sequences along with Illumina sample barcodes were introduced in two successive PCR steps. The TCR alpha and beta cDNA libraries were sequenced on the Illumina HiSeq platform using custom primers. As for the authors' bioinformatics: MiGEC was used to process raw reads and extract unique molecular identifiers, and MiXCR was used to find CDR3 positions. Recombination models were inferred per individual with the repgenHMM and IGoR tools using an EM algorithm. The analysis of shared clonotypes was done with the tcR package in R, with sharing normalized by the product of cloneset sizes. Out-of-frame nonproductive sequences were analyzed to study raw recombination free of thymic and clonal selection effects. TCRdb redid the processing of the public reads, applying fastp at Q25 and MiXCR, and retained in-frame beta chains. Every CDR3 protein is listed once, alongside the most common genes and DNA of its rows. These V and J calls originate from TCRdb's pipeline instead of the authors' own analysis. The sample profile shows nearly 900,000 distinct CDR3 sequences; about 12% of them were found once. Of the sample, about 1.5% falls within the top ten clones.

CDR1 and CDR2 were assigned from the germline V gene as MGHRA and YSYEKL. The germline V and J ends show losses of 0 bases and 0 bases respectively, and no gene match explains 5 bases of the junction. The CDR3 measures 17 amino acids from cysteine to phenylalanine. The kept DNA is CDR3 alone, 51 bases in frame from the first base. Overall results and qualifications from the work: Zero-insertion analyses could be partly confounded by invariant T cells such as MAIT and iNKT, although diverse VJ usage argued against such confounding for most clonotypes. Excess twin sharing in beta out-of-frame sequences was weaker because fewer shared sequences lowered the signal-to-noise ratio. In monozygotic twins, out-of-frame TCR alpha sharing was systematically underestimated by recombination models, although the models agreed with sharing between unrelated individuals. Fewer insertions were carried by abundant cord blood beta clonotypes, a similar but weaker trend appeared in young adult naive repertoires, and no such trend appeared in memory repertoires. Because the same donors could not be followed over many years, conclusions were based on cross-sectional statistical analysis. Compared with coincidental sharing between unrelated individuals, out-of-frame TCR alpha sequences shared between twins had an excess of sequences with low generation probability.

The sample was also reused in another study, on yellow fever vaccine responses in identical twins. Looking at the second paper: According to the authors, in identical twins the way T cells responded to vaccination appeared partly convergent and partly personalized. The study precisely tracked vaccine-responding T cell clones in identical twins.

The receptor's source is a woman under 30 in good health. The rearrangement combines TRBV4-1 with TRBJ2-5, with 9 bases in between that match TRBD2. Sequenced: PBMCs. The sequenced DNA: TGCGCCAGCAGCCAAGATAAGGTAGCGGGGGACCAAGAGACCCAGTACTTC. This is translated as CASSQDKVAGDQETQYF.